The TCR beta chain described here comes from a study of blood T cell repertoires in COVID-19. Under the authors' procedure: Reference gene primer amplification gave nucleated cell count estimates. Some clones are missing from TCRdb's copy, which holds only in-frame ones; the method was immunoSEQ multiplex PCR. That table furnishes V, J and clone size, whereas the DNA furnished D and trimming. The data contain fewer than 250,000 clones, 80% of them singletons. Germline V lookup: CDR1 MNHEY, CDR2 SMNVEV (reference sequence). This CDR3 spans 15 amino acids. V was shortened by 5 bases and J by 2 bases, with 13 bases between the two germline ends.

This TCR was sampled from a man aged 55 to 69 with acute or convalescent COVID-19. The sample was peripheral blood. The genes are TRBV27 and TRBJ1-5; tentative D call: TRBD1 (5 bases). The CDR3 DNA follows: TGTGCCAGCAGTCTAGAGGCGGGGGGCAATCAGCCCCAGCATTTT. Its translation: CASSLEAGGNQPQHF.